This T cell receptor beta chain was sequenced for a study of shared clonotypes between healthy human individuals. Across the whole study: The cohort had a couple of women and three men, ages 18 to 49.

The germline gives CDR1 MNHEY, CDR2 SVGAGI. The J segment lost 3 bases and the V segment lost 6 bases, leaving 4 bases of the junction unmatched. The CDR3 extends over 15 amino acids. The table came from immunoSEQ multiplex PCR; TCRdb's copy has only in-frame clones and leaves some out. The data hold approximately 1,500,000 clones, with around 98% observed a single time. This receptor was identified in a man aged 25 to 40 in good health. The gene calls are TRBV6-5 and TRBJ2-4, with 11 bases fitting TRBD2. Sequenced input: naive CD4+ T cells sorted from blood. The subset denotes: CD45RA+ positively selected. The CDR3 spells CASSPGLADKNIQYF. The CDR3 DNA reads as TGTGCCAGCAGCCCGGGACTAGCGGACAAAAACATTCAGTACTTC.